This T cell receptor (beta chain) derives from a study of T cell responses to AZD1222 COVID-19 vaccine. Data came from immunoSEQ multiplex PCR; TCRdb stores just in-frame clones and leaves some out. Of about 37,000 clones listed, 86% are singletons. CDR3 length equals 13 residues. Trimming stripped 6 bases from V and 1 base from J, with 9 bases between. Material: peripheral blood, obtained on day 0 of AZD1222 vaccination. The source is an adult in good health. The chain recombines TRBV12-3 or TRBV12-4 with TRBJ1-1; the D is unclear. The CDR3 bases are TGTGCCAGCAGCCCCCCCCCGAACACTGAAGCTTTCTTT. Translating it yields CASSPPPNTEAFF.